The rows below give T cell receptor beta chains drawn from one sample of a study of blood T cell repertoires in COVID-19. Assay used: immunoSEQ multiplex PCR; TCRdb lists only in-frame clones, some missing. The data show 200,000 to 250,000 clones, around three quarters seen once. Specimen: peripheral blood. The receptors come from a woman between 65 and 79 years old with acute or convalescent COVID-19. Each CDR3 is given with its conserved first and last residue. A D gene is named only where the DNA matches it firmly. Size values are once, few and many counts, or a class for expanded clones, and some rows have none.

D	size	J	V	DNA	CDR3
TRBD2	once	TRBJ2-7	TRBV30	TGTGCCTGGAGTGCCCTGACTAGCGGGGTCGAGTACTTC	CAWSALTSGVEYF
TRBD2	-	TRBJ2-7	TRBV28	TGTGCCAGCAGTCCACCGGGACTAGGTGAGCAGTACTTC	CASSPPGLGEQYF
TRBD2	few	TRBJ2-7	TRBV10-1	TGCGCCAGCAGTGATCCCGGGGGGGCCTACGAGCAGTACTTC	CASSDPGGAYEQYF
-	-	TRBJ1-6	TRBV7-2	TGTGCCAGCAGCCTCCAGGGGCGCCGGTCACCCCTCCACTTT	CASSLQGRRSPLHF
TRBD1	-	TRBJ2-7	TRBV7-3	TGTGCCAGCAGCAAGGACAGGGCGAATCCCTACGAGCAGTACTTC	CASSKDRANPYEQYF
TRBD1	-	TRBJ1-4	TRBV6-5	TGTGCCAGCAGTTACCGGACAGGGGGAAAACTGTTTTTT	CASSYRTGGKLFF
-	-	TRBJ2-6	TRBV7-8	TGTGCCAGCAGCCCTAAACTGCTGGCAGCACAGGGGGCCAACGTCCTGACTTTC	CASSPKLLAAQGANVLTF
-	-	TRBJ2-7	TRBV2	TGTGCCAGCAGTTTTAGCGTCTACGAGCAGTACTTC	CASSFSVYEQYF
TRBD2	-	TRBJ2-7	TRBV6-5	TGTGCCAGCATCCCAGGGACTAGCGGGGGCTACGAGCAGTACTTC	CASIPGTSGGYEQYF
-	-	TRBJ2-3	TRBV18	TGTGCCAGCTCACCGGGCCCCGATACGCAGTATTTT	CASSPGPDTQYF
-	-	TRBJ1-2	TRBV5-1	TGCGCCAGCAGCCTAGAGGGAGGGAGTAGCTATGGCTACACCTTC	CASSLEGGSSYGYTF
-	-	TRBJ1-4	TRBV9	TGTGCCAGCAGCGTAGGCGGAACGGTGGAAAAACTGTTTTTT	CASSVGGTVEKLFF
-	-	TRBJ2-7	TRBV1	TGCACCAGCAGCAAGGGACAGGGGGCAGTTGGAATCTACGAGCAGTACTTC	CTSSKGQGAVGIYEQYF
TRBD1	few	TRBJ2-2	TRBV10-3	TGTGCCATCAGTGGAACAGGGGGCGCCGCCGGGGAGCTGTTTTTT	CAISGTGGAAGELFF
TRBD2	-	TRBJ2-1	TRBV5-1	TGCGCCCGCAGCCGAGCGGGGGGGCGGAGTGAGCAGTTCTTC	CARSRAGGRSEQFF
-	-	TRBJ2-3	TRBV6-5	TGTGCCAGCTGGGACTTACGACAAGGAGGTACGCAGTATTTT	CASWDLRQGGTQYF
-	-	TRBJ2-3	TRBV6-5	TGTGCCAGCAGTTACCAGACCGGGGATACGCAGTATTTT	CASSYQTGDTQYF
TRBD2	-	TRBJ2-4	TRBV19	TGTGCCAGTAGGGGACTAGCGGGGGGGCGAGACATTCAGTACTTC	CASRGLAGGRDIQYF
-	-	TRBJ1-1	TRBV7-9	TGTGCCAGCAGCTTAGAGAGCAGGGAAGCTGAAGCTTTCTTT	CASSLESREAEAFF
-	-	TRBJ2-4	TRBV7-2	TGTGCCAGCAGCTTAGAAGGACAACTAGCCAAAAACATTCAGTACTTC	CASSLEGQLAKNIQYF
TRBD1	-	TRBJ2-5	TRBV11-2	TGTGCCAGCAGGGACAGGGGGAACGGGGAGACCCAGTACTTC	CASRDRGNGETQYF
-	-	TRBJ1-1	TRBV5-1	TGCGCCAGCAGCTATCATGACAGATTGAACACTGAAGCTTTCTTT	CASSYHDRLNTEAFF
-	-	TRBJ1-3	TRBV9	TGTGCCAGCAGCCCGCGGGACCGAAATTCTGGAAACACCATATATTTT	CASSPRDRNSGNTIYF
-	once	TRBJ2-1	TRBV18	TGTGCCAGCTCACCTGAACAGGGTGCCTACAATGAGCAGTTCTTC	CASSPEQGAYNEQFF
-	-	TRBJ1-2	TRBV23-1	TGCGCCAGCAGTCAACACCTCCAGGGGCCTTACTATGGCTACACCTTC	CASSQHLQGPYYGYTF
-	-	TRBJ2-5	TRBV24-1	TGTGCCACCCAGGCAGGGGCTAGGGAGACCCAGTACTTC	CATQAGARETQYF
TRBD1	-	TRBJ1-1	TRBV14	TGTGCCAGCAGCTTACGCGGGACAGGGGCCACAAAAGCTTTCTTT	CASSLRGTGATKAFF
-	-	TRBJ2-1	TRBV2	TGTGCCAGCAGTGAGACAATTGAGCAGTTCTTC	CASSETIEQFF
-	-	TRBJ2-3	TRBV7-3	TGTGCCAGCAGCTTCCAAGGGGCCAAAGATACGCAGTATTTT	CASSFQGAKDTQYF
TRBD1	-	TRBJ2-1	TRBV5-1	TGCGCCAGCAGCTTGGGCCTGAGGACAGGGGAACATGAGCAGTTCTTC	CASSLGLRTGEHEQFF
TRBD1	-	TRBJ2-2	TRBV24-1	TGTGCCACCAGTGATTTGGACAGGGCGAACACCGGGGAGCTGTTTTTT	CATSDLDRANTGELFF
-	-	TRBJ1-2	TRBV6-5	TGTGCCAGCAGTTTCGACAGGTATGGCTACACCTTC	CASSFDRYGYTF
-	-	TRBJ1-6	TRBV6-1	TGTGCCAGCAGTGAAAATGCCGGCAGGCACCCCCTCCACTTT	CASSENAGRHPLHF
-	-	TRBJ2-5	TRBV30	TGTGCCTGGAGCGCCGGGGAGACCCAGTACTTC	CAWSAGETQYF
-	-	TRBJ1-2	TRBV2	TGTGCCAGCAGTGTAAACCCTACGGGTGGCGGCTACACCTTC	CASSVNPTGGGYTF
TRBD2	-	TRBJ2-1	TRBV24-1	TGTGCCACCAGCACTAGCGGCTCCTACAATGAGCAGTTCTTC	CATSTSGSYNEQFF
-	once	TRBJ2-2	TRBV27	TGTGCCAGCAGTTTATCCCCTCCGACCGGGGAGCTGTTTTTT	CASSLSPPTGELFF
-	-	TRBJ2-7	TRBV20-1	TGCAGTGCTAGTATCGGGGAAAGCCGCGAGCAGTACTTC	CSASIGESREQYF
-	once	TRBJ1-3	TRBV30	TGTGCCTGGACAGGGACTGGAAACACCATATATTTT	CAWTGTGNTIYF
TRBD2	-	TRBJ2-2	TRBV3-1/TRBV3-2	TGTGCCAGCAGCCCCCTCGGACTAGCGGGGGGGTATGCGCTGTTTTTT	CASSPLGLAGGYALFF
-	-	TRBJ2-6	TRBV6-2/TRBV6-3	TGTGCCAGCAGTTATAACGTGCTATCTGGGGCCAACGTCCTGACTTTC	CASSYNVLSGANVLTF
-	-	TRBJ2-1	TRBV7-9	TGTGCCAGCAGTTTAGCCTCGGGGTTACCCTACAATGAGCAGTTCTTC	CASSLASGLPYNEQFF
TRBD1	-	TRBJ2-7	TRBV6-5	TGTGCCAGCAGTTGGGACAGGGCGGCCTACGAGCAGTACTTC	CASSWDRAAYEQYF
-	-	TRBJ1-4	TRBV19	TGTGCCAGTAGTATTATAACAAACCGAGGGGAAAAACTGTTTTTT	CASSIITNRGEKLFF
-	-	TRBJ2-5	TRBV6-5	TGTGCCATCCAAGGGGTATATCAAGAGACCCAGTACTTC	CAIQGVYQETQYF
-	-	TRBJ2-2	TRBV5-1	TGCGCCAGCAGCTTGGACGAAGGGGGTAACACCGGGGAGCTGTTTTTT	CASSLDEGGNTGELFF
TRBD2	once	TRBJ2-3	TRBV29-1	TGCAGCGTAGCGGGACCCCGAAGAGATACGCAGTATTTT	CSVAGPRRDTQYF
TRBD2	-	TRBJ2-1	TRBV29-1	TGCAGCGTTGAAGGACTAGCGGGGGGCTTCAGCTCCTACAATGAGCAGTTCTTC	CSVEGLAGGFSSYNEQFF
TRBD1	-	TRBJ2-1	TRBV5-4	TGTGCCAGCAGCTTGAATCAGGGGGCTAATGAGCAGTTCTTC	CASSLNQGANEQFF
-	-	TRBJ2-2	TRBV7-3	TGTGCCAGCAGCTTAGTGACGGGGTGGACCGGGGAGCTGTTTTTT	CASSLVTGWTGELFF
-	-	TRBJ2-3	TRBV18	TGTGCCAGCTCACCTATACGCAGGGGCGAAGATACGCAGTATTTT	CASSPIRRGEDTQYF